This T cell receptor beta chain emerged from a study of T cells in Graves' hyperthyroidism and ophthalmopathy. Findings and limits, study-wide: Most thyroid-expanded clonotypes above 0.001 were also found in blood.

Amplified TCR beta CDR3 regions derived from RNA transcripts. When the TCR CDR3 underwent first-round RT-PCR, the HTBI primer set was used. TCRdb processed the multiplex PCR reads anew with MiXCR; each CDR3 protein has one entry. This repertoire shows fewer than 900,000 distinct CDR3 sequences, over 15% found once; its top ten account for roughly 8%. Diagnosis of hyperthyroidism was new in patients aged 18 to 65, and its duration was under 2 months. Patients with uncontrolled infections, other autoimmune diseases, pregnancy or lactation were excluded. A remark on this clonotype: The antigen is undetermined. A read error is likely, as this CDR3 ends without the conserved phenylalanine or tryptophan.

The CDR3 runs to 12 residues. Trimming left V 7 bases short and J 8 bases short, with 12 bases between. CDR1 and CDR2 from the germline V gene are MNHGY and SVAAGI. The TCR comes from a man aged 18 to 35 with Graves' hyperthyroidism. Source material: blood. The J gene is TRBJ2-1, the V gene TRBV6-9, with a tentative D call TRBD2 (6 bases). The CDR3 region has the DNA TGTGCCAGCATTTCAGGGAGGTATGAGCAGTTCGTC. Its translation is CASISGRYEQFV.